The 21 T cell receptor beta chains reported below all come from one sample, sequenced in a study of T-cell reconstitution after alpha-beta-depleted transplantation in children (TCRdb year 2016). In the paper's terms, the treatment or condition label means: allogeneic hematopoietic cell transplantation with graft depleted of TCRalphabeta T cells and CD19 B cells. The method was PCR. The reads were generated on an Illumina HiSeq 2500. Molecular barcoding was employed in the preparation of TCR libraries, with unique molecular identifiers being used to normalize TCRbeta repertoire quantification. TCRdb reran the public reads through fastp at Q25 and MiXCR, keeping productive beta chains. Each CDR3 protein gets just one entry, which takes the most common genes and DNA from the rows behind it. Counted in this sample were 200,000 to 250,000 distinct CDR3 sequences; around 9.9% of them appeared once. The ten largest clonotypes hold roughly 27% of the sample.

Sample: PBMCs, taken before TCRalphabeta/CD19-depleted stem cell transplant. These receptors were obtained from a child under two years old with acute myeloid leukemia, due to receive a stem cell transplant.

This clonotype was detected many times. V gene TRBV7-8 combines with J gene TRBJ2-3; D uncertain. The V and J ends lost 0 bases and 9 bases respectively, with 10 bases between them. CDR3 length: 13 residues. Looked up from germline, CDR1 is SGHVS and CDR2 is FQNEAQ. The CDR3 region has the DNA TGTGCCAGCAGCTTAGCCCCCTTGGGAACGCAGTATTTT. This codes for CASSLAPLGTQYF.

This clonotype was counted ten times or more. This sequence joins TRBV20-1 and TRBJ2-5; D perhaps matches TRBD1 (5 bases). Trimming removed 0 bases at V and 3 bases at J, with 5 bases between. The CDR3 is 12 residues long. Per germline, CDR1 DFQATT and CDR2 SNEGSKA (reference sequence). The CDR3 protein is CSARDREETQYF. The CDR3, as DNA: TGCAGTGCTAGAGACAGGGAAGAGACCCAGTACTTC.

This clonotype was counted at least ten times. The chain joins TRBV6-1 to TRBJ1-6; TRBD1 might be the D (6 bases). V gave up 7 bases and J gave up 4 bases, with 14 bases separating them. Per germline, CDR1 MNHNS and CDR2 SASEGT. This CDR3 is 15 amino acids long. The CDR3: CASKPGQQYNSPLHF. Written as DNA, the CDR3 is TGTGCCAGCAAACCCGGACAGCAGTATAATTCACCCCTCCACTTT.

This clonotype occurred many times. The chain employs TRBV20-1 and TRBJ2-5, with D perhaps TRBD2 (6 bases). CDR3 size: 15 residues. Trimming pared 5 bases from V and 2 bases from J, leaving 18 bases between. The germline V gene has CDR1 DFQATT and CDR2 SNEGSKA (reference sequence). The CDR3 DNA reads as TGCAGTGCTCTTTACGCCGGGACTTCTCAAGAGACCCAGTACTTC. It encodes CSALYAGTSQETQYF.

This clonotype was detected many times. This chain connects TRBV29-1 to TRBJ2-3; the D gene is possibly TRBD1 (5 bases). The CDR3 runs 13 residues. V lost 3 bases and J lost 0, with 7 bases in between. Per germline, CDR1 SQVTM and CDR2 ANQGSEA. CDR3 sequence reads: CSVDRASTDTQYF. The CDR3 DNA follows: TGCAGCGTTGACAGGGCTAGCACAGATACGCAGTATTTT.

The chain joins TRBV7-8 to TRBJ1-1; no definite D call. CDR1 SGHVS and CDR2 FQNEAQ come from the germline V gene. V was shortened by 5 bases and J by 1 base, with 23 bases between the two germline ends. The CDR3 runs to 18 residues. CDR3 in DNA: TGTGCCAGCAGCCCTAGGTTTTTAGAGGCCGGGAAGAACACTGAAGCTTTCTTT. This translates into CASSPRFLEAGKNTEAFF.

This clonotype was seen at least ten times. The rearrangement links TRBV5-1 to TRBJ2-3; a weak D match, TRBD1 (6 bases). Germline loops: CDR1 SGHRS, CDR2 YFSETQ. Trimming stripped 0 bases from V and 4 bases from J, with 12 bases between. This CDR3 spans 15 amino acids. CDR3 in amino acids: CASSLGDRFADTQYF. The CDR3 DNA sequence: TGCGCCAGCAGCTTGGGAGACAGGTTCGCAGATACGCAGTATTTT.

The chain combines TRBV6-2 or TRBV6-3 with TRBJ1-5; D call uncertain. Between the trimmed V and J ends, which lost 6 bases and 0 bases, there was a span of 15 bases. The CDR3 runs to 16 residues. CDR1 is MNHEY and CDR2 is SVGEGT in the germline V gene. In nucleotides, the CDR3 is TGTGCCAGCAGCCCTTGGTTACTCTATAGCAATCAGCCCCAGCATTTT. Protein product: CASSPWLLYSNQPQHF.

In this sample, this clonotype turned up many times. The V and J genes are TRBV28 and TRBJ2-7; tentatively, D is TRBD1 or TRBD2 (5 bases each). The CDR3 runs 12 residues. V lost 3 bases, J lost 8 bases, and 11 bases lay in between. CDR1 and CDR2 from the germline V gene are MDHEN and SYDVKM. CDR3 sequence: CASSFAGTQQYF. CDR3 coding DNA: TGTGCCAGCAGTTTTGCCGGGACCCAGCAGTACTTC.

This clonotype was counted ten times or more. The chain links TRBV12-3 or TRBV12-4 to TRBJ2-1, with TRBD2 matching 11 bases. This CDR3 has 16 residues. With V trimmed by 1 base and J by 8 bases, 7 bases remained unmatched. DNA for the CDR3: TGTGCCAGCAGTTTAGTACTAGCGGGAGTAAACGATGAGCAGTTCTTC. Amino acid sequence: CASSLVLAGVNDEQFF.

This clonotype showed up just once. A much more abundant neighbour one base away suggests this may be a read error. This chain connects TRBV10-3 to TRBJ2-5, with a weak D call TRBD1 (6 bases). Germline V lookup: CDR1 ENHRY, CDR2 SYGVKD. The CDR3 spans 13 residues. With 7 bases removed from V and 9 bases from J, the gap between germline ends came to 18 bases. CDR3 loop: CAIKRTELTAQYF. The CDR3 bases are TGTGCCATCAAACGGACAGAACTAACGGCCCAGTACTTC.

As to this clonotype: This may be a read error, as it is one base from a much larger clone. The V gene is TRBV25-1, the J gene TRBJ2-7; D is possibly TRBD1 or TRBD2 (6 bases each). Germline V CDR1 and CDR2: MGHDK, SYGVNS. The V gene lost 3 bases and the J gene lost 3 bases, with 18 bases spanning the gap. The length of the CDR3 is 16 residues. CDR3 loop: CASSERGVGTGYEQYF. CDR3 sequence (DNA): TGTGCCAGCAGTGAGAGGGGGGTCGGGACGGGCTACGAGCAGTACTTC.

The gene calls are TRBV3-1 and TRBJ2-2; D is perhaps TRBD2 (6 bases). This CDR3 has 14 amino acids. Deletions cut 0 bases from V and 7 bases from J, with 9 bases between. Germline assignment: CDR1 LGHDT and CDR2 YNNKEL (reference sequence). CDR3 bases: TGTGCCAGCAGCCAAGATGGAGGGCACGGGGAGCTGTTTTTT. Translated, it gives CASSQDGGHGELFF.

This clonotype was picked up many times. The chain has TRBV21-1 and TRBJ2-3. TRBV21-1 has pseudogene status. The CDR3 consists of 14 residues. The chain's CDR3 is CASYRTSSTDTQYF. In DNA form, the CDR3 reads TGTGCCAGCTATCGAACTTCTAGCACAGATACGCAGTATTTT.

This clonotype was seen ten or more times. V is TRBV6-5 and J is TRBJ1-1, with 9 bases that match TRBD1. CDR1 and CDR2 (germline): MNHEY, SVGAGI. J was trimmed by 1 base and V by 4 bases; bases with no gene match: 4. This CDR3 is 15 amino acids long. The CDR3 DNA sequence: TGTGCCAGCAGTTCCACAGGGGGCCCGAACACTGAAGCTTTCTTT. This gives the protein CASSSTGGPNTEAFF.

This clonotype was recorded at least ten times. This chain links TRBV14 with TRBJ1-1; D remains ambiguous. The CDR3 consists of 16 residues. Germline CDR1 SGHDN, CDR2 FVKESK. Trimming removed 0 bases at V and 0 bases at J, with 11 bases between. CDR3 nucleotide sequence: TGTGCCAGCAGCCAAGATAGGCCCCGGATGAACACTGAAGCTTTCTTT. Amino acids: CASSQDRPRMNTEAFF.

This clonotype was picked up many times. The rearrangement links TRBV5-1 to TRBJ2-5; D possibly matches TRBD1 or TRBD2 (5 bases each). In germline, CDR1 is SGHRS, CDR2 YFSETQ. CDR3 length: 14 residues. V was clipped by 1 base and J by 4 bases, with 11 bases between them. In nucleotides, the CDR3 is TGCGCCAGCAGCTTGAACGCTGGGGGAGAGACCCAGTACTTC. It is translated as CASSLNAGGETQYF.

This clonotype was counted many times. The gene calls are TRBV5-6 and TRBJ2-7, with 7 nucleotides matching TRBD1. V was pared by 0 bases and J by 6 bases, with 6 bases of the junction left unmatched. Germline V gene lookup returns CDR1 SGHDT and CDR2 YYEEEE. The CDR3 is made up of 14 amino acids. The CDR3 bases are TGTGCCAGCAGCTTGGGAGACAGGGCTCGCGAGCAGTACTTC. Its translation: CASSLGDRAREQYF.

This clonotype showed up many times. The rearrangement joins TRBV19 to TRBJ2-3, with D uncertain. Trimming left V 3 bases short and J 5 bases short, with 9 bases between. The germline V gene encodes CDR1 LNHDA and CDR2 SQIVND (reference sequence). The CDR3 spans 13 residues. In DNA form, the CDR3 reads TGTGCCAGTAGTATTCTTGGCGGAGATACGCAGTATTTT. Its translation: CASSILGGDTQYF.

This clonotype was seen ten or more times. The rearrangement joins TRBV29-1 to TRBJ1-1; a weak D match, TRBD1 (6 bases). Trimming removed 8 bases at V and 10 bases at J, with 17 bases between. CDR1 and CDR2 (germline): SQVTM, ANQGSEA. This CDR3 region has 11 residues. The CDR3 coding sequence is TGCAGCCAAGAACTAGGGGGGGGAGCTTTCTTT. This gives the protein CSQELGGGAFF.

There are many counts of this clonotype. The chain combines TRBV2 with TRBJ2-1; perhaps TRBD1 as D (6 bases). CDR1 and CDR2 from the germline V gene are SNHLY and FYNNEI. The CDR3 contains 14 residues. Trimming took off 8 bases at V and 2 bases at J, with 13 bases between the two ends. Here the CDR3 reads CASLQGYAYNEQFF. The CDR3 coding sequence is TGTGCCAGCTTACAGGGTTACGCCTACAATGAGCAGTTCTTC.